A single sample gave rise to the 7 T cell receptor beta chains below, sequenced in a study of blood T cell repertoires in COVID-19. TCRdb keeps only in-frame clones here, not all; method: immunoSEQ multiplex PCR. This sample has roughly 58,000 clones, with approximately 78% found just once. Sequences were obtained from peripheral blood. Receptors were obtained from a man aged 60 to 69 with COVID-19, enrolled during active disease.

V usage is TRBV6-1 and J usage is TRBJ1-2, with 7 bases aligning to TRBD1. V was clipped by 2 bases and J by 5 bases; unmatched bases: 8. The CDR3 has 15 residues. Germline assignment: CDR1 MNHNS and CDR2 SASEGT. CDR3 in DNA: TGTGCCAGCAGTGAAACACAGGGGACACTTTATGGCTACACCTTC. Its translation is CASSETQGTLYGYTF.

V and J are TRBV9 and TRBJ1-1; D is uncertain. V was shortened by 0 bases and J by 1 base, with 10 bases between the two germline ends. The CDR3 is 15 amino acids. Germline CDR1 and CDR2: SGDLS and YYNGEE. The CDR3 DNA follows: TGTGCCAGCAGCGTAGAGCTAGAGCGGAACACTGAAGCTTTCTTT. It translates to CASSVELERNTEAFF.

The rearrangement links TRBV2 to TRBJ1-5, with 8 nucleotides matching TRBD1. Germline V lookup: CDR1 SNHLY, CDR2 FYNNEI. The length of the CDR3 is 16 residues. V dropped 5 bases and J dropped 4; count of bases not matched to a gene: 10. The CDR3 reads CASSPGPDRANQPQHF. The CDR3 DNA follows: TGTGCCAGCAGTCCCGGGCCGGACAGGGCTAATCAGCCCCAGCATTTT.

The chain couples TRBV5-4 to TRBJ2-2, with 7 bases matching TRBD2. The CDR3 loop spans 15 amino acids. Germline CDR1 reads SGHNT; CDR2 reads YYREEE (reference sequence). Trimming cost V 3 bases and J 5 bases; bases outside gene matches: 7. In DNA, the CDR3 is TGTGCCAGCAGCTCGATTGCGCGGGGGACCGGGGAGCTGTTTTTT. Residues: CASSSIARGTGELFF.

The gene calls are TRBV19 and TRBJ1-5; TRBD1 might be the D (5 bases). Trimming removed 11 bases from V and 7 bases from J, with 9 bases in between. Germline assignment: CDR1 LNHDA and CDR2 SQIVND (reference sequence). The CDR3 extends over 10 amino acids. The CDR3 DNA sequence: TGTGCCGCAGGGATACAGCCCCAGCATTTT. This gives the protein CAAGIQPQHF.

The rearrangement uses TRBV7-2 and TRBJ2-3; D gene uncertain. CDR1 is SGHTA, CDR2 FQGNSA, per germline. Trimming took off 4 bases at V and 4 bases at J, with 12 bases between the two ends. The CDR3 contains 14 residues. CDR3 bases: TGTGCCAGCAGCTCTAGTATGGGTTCAGATACGCAGTATTTT. It translates to CASSSSMGSDTQYF.

This clone was observed a few times. This chain links TRBV29-1 with TRBJ1-5; D gene unclear. The germline V and J ends were trimmed by 6 bases and 3 bases, with 12 bases remaining between them. CDR3 length equals 13 residues. Germline CDR1 and CDR2: SQVTM and ANQGSEA. CDR3 amino acids: CSVNGGDNQPQHF. The CDR3 DNA reads TGCAGCGTCAACGGCGGGGACAATCAGCCCCAGCATTTT.